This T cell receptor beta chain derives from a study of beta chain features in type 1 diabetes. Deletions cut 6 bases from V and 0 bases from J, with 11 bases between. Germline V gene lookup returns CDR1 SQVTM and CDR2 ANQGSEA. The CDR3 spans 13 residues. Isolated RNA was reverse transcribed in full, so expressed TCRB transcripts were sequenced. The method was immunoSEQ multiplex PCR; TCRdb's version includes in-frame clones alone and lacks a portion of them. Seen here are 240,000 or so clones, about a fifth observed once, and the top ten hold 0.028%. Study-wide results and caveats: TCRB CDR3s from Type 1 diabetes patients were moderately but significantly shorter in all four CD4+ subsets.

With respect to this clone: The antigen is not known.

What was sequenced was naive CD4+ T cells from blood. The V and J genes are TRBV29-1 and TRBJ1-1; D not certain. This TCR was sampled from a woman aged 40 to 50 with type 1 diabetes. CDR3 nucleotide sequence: TGCAGCGTGGAAACAGAGATGAACACTGAAGCTTTCTTT. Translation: CSVETEMNTEAFF.